This T cell receptor (beta chain) was sequenced in a study of cytotoxic CD8 clonotypes in ibrutinib-treated CLL. Study summary: The group held roughly twelve relapsed/refractory and around 14 treatment-naive patients, with 17 IGHV unmutated. Partial response was seen in approximately 24 patients and complete response in 2; after median around six years, about 14 stayed remitted, about 12 progressed.

As regards this clone: Antigen specificity is unknown.

Sequencing was performed with immunoSEQ multiplex PCR; in TCRdb, only in-frame clones are kept and a portion is missing. The sample consists of about 140,000 clones, 80% of them appearing once. Overall study results and limits: With treatment, public clonotypes, which were uncommon, either contracted or remained stable. Clonality went up at ibrutinib response and then declined back toward baseline at progression.

The sequenced sample was PBMCs, obtained after 36 months of ibrutinib treatment. This clonotype was obtained from a human donor with chronic lymphocytic leukemia.

The CDR3 loop is CTHRGPEQYF. The CDR3 DNA sequence: TGTACACACCGGGGCCCCGAGCAGTACTTC. This rearrangement joins TRBV5-4 to TRBJ2-7; D may match TRBD1 or TRBD2 (5 bases each). CDR1 SGHNT and CDR2 YYREEE come from the germline V gene (reference sequence). The CDR3 is 10 amino acids. The full variable domain, rest sourced from reference TRBV5-4 and TRBJ2-7, is ETGVTQSPTHLIKTRGQQVTLRCSSQSGHNTVSWYQQALGQGPQFIFQYYREEENGRGNFPPRFSGLQFPNYSSELNVNALELDDSALYLCTHRGPEQYFGPGTRLTVT.